A selection of T cell receptor beta chains follows, all from one sample in a study of blood T cell repertoires in COVID-19. Produced via immunoSEQ multiplex PCR; TCRdb's table is partial and in-frame only. This sample has around 64,000 clones, with roughly 85% found just once. The sample consisted of peripheral blood. All receptors come from a man aged 25 to 45 with acute or convalescent COVID-19. Both conserved end residues are part of each CDR3.

v_call: TRBV5-4; j_call: TRBJ2-3; cdr3_aa: CASSLVTGGITDTQYF
v_call: TRBV2; j_call: TRBJ1-1; cdr3_aa: CASRAGENTEAFF
v_call: TRBV18; j_call: TRBJ2-1; cdr3_aa: CASSPGTGGYNEQFF
v_call: TRBV3-1/TRBV3-2; j_call: TRBJ1-2; cdr3_aa: CASSQVTGGAGYGYTF
v_call: TRBV19; j_call: TRBJ2-3; cdr3_aa: CASSIGLAQGEADTQYF
v_call: TRBV4-2; j_call: TRBJ1-1; cdr3_aa: CASSQFKTGSTLAAFF
v_call: TRBV19; j_call: TRBJ1-1; cdr3_aa: CASSITSTNTEAFF
v_call: TRBV5-1; j_call: TRBJ1-1; cdr3_aa: CASSSLDKTEAFF
v_call: TRBV30; j_call: TRBJ1-3; cdr3_aa: CAWRADSSGNTIYF
v_call: TRBV1; j_call: TRBJ2-3; cdr3_aa: CTSSSRVRDPTERSNTDTQYF
v_call: TRBV4-3; j_call: TRBJ1-2; cdr3_aa: CASSHPDRDNGYTF
v_call: TRBV5-4; j_call: TRBJ1-6; cdr3_aa: CASSLGGLSLHF
v_call: TRBV7-9; j_call: TRBJ2-2; cdr3_aa: CASSLTGFTGELFF
v_call: TRBV10-3; j_call: TRBJ2-3; cdr3_aa: CAISVVRADTQYF
v_call: TRBV6-5; j_call: TRBJ1-1; cdr3_aa: CASIPAWGQTEAFF
v_call: TRBV6-4; j_call: TRBJ2-3; cdr3_aa: CASSAGQGDTQYF
v_call: TRBV27; j_call: TRBJ2-1; cdr3_aa: CASSARQGAKWNEQFF
v_call: TRBV5-1; j_call: TRBJ1-6; cdr3_aa: CASRDERTGRSPLHF
v_call: TRBV11-2; j_call: TRBJ2-3; cdr3_aa: CASSLDGGHTDTQYF
v_call: TRBV4-2; j_call: TRBJ2-3; cdr3_aa: CASSQDQRQGRGLKADTQYF
v_call: TRBV14; j_call: TRBJ1-1; cdr3_aa: CASSLDRGVMNTEAFF
v_call: TRBV11-1; j_call: TRBJ2-7; cdr3_aa: CASSLHGQANYEQYF
v_call: TRBV2; j_call: TRBJ1-2; cdr3_aa: CASSDPVLDSRYGYTF
v_call: TRBV19; j_call: TRBJ1-1; cdr3_aa: CATRTAQGGGPEAFF
v_call: TRBV7-9; j_call: TRBJ1-2; cdr3_aa: CASSFREGNYGYTF
v_call: TRBV2; j_call: TRBJ1-1; cdr3_aa: CASGVLLGVTEAFF
v_call: TRBV7-9; j_call: TRBJ2-1; cdr3_aa: CASSSTGVDEQFF
v_call: TRBV27; j_call: TRBJ1-5; cdr3_aa: CASSDRQGNQPQHF
v_call: TRBV18; j_call: TRBJ1-1; cdr3_aa: CASSPQRETEAFF
v_call: TRBV19; j_call: TRBJ2-3; cdr3_aa: CASGGMGTDTQYF
v_call: TRBV5-4; j_call: TRBJ2-5; cdr3_aa: CASSSRAGGGETQYF
v_call: TRBV14; j_call: TRBJ1-1; cdr3_aa: CASSHFGRNTEAFF
v_call: TRBV5-1; j_call: TRBJ2-6; cdr3_aa: CASSLLAGAISGANVLTF
v_call: TRBV6-5; j_call: TRBJ2-2; cdr3_aa: CASGSGTGRGELFF
v_call: TRBV18; j_call: TRBJ1-2; cdr3_aa: CASSPEGQGYGYTF
v_call: TRBV6-5; j_call: TRBJ2-7; cdr3_aa: CASGTSGSYEQYF
v_call: TRBV19; j_call: TRBJ1-5; cdr3_aa: CASTQTGTGWDQPQHF
v_call: TRBV30; j_call: TRBJ2-7; cdr3_aa: CAWSPQGGYYEQYF
v_call: TRBV19; j_call: TRBJ1-5; cdr3_aa: CASSPKSGNQPQHF
v_call: TRBV11-1; j_call: TRBJ2-7; cdr3_aa: CASRRDRGRSYEQYF
v_call: TRBV4-1; j_call: TRBJ2-5; cdr3_aa: CASSPGQGPRQETQYF
v_call: TRBV5-5; j_call: TRBJ1-2; cdr3_aa: CASSSTAGAANYGYTF